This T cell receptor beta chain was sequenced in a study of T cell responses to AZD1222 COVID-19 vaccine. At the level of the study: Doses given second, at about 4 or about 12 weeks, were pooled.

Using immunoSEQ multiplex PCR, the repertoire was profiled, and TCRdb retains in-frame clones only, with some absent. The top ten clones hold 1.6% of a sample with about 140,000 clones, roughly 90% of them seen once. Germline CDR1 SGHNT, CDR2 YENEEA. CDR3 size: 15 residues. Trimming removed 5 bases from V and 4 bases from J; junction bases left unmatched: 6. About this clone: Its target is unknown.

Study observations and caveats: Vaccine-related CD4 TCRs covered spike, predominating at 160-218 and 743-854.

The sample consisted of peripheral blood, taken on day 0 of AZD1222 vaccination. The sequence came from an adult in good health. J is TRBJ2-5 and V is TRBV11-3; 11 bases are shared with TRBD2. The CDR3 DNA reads TGTGCCAGCAGCCTGTTAGCGGGGGGGCCAGAGACCCAGTACTTC. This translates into CASSLLAGGPETQYF. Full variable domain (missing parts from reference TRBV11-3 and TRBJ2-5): EAGVVQSPRYKIIEKKQPVAFWCNPISGHNTLYWYLQNLGQGPELLIRYENEEAVDDSQLPKDRFSAERLKGVDSTLKIQPAELGDSAVYLCASSLLAGGPETQYFGPGTRLLVL.